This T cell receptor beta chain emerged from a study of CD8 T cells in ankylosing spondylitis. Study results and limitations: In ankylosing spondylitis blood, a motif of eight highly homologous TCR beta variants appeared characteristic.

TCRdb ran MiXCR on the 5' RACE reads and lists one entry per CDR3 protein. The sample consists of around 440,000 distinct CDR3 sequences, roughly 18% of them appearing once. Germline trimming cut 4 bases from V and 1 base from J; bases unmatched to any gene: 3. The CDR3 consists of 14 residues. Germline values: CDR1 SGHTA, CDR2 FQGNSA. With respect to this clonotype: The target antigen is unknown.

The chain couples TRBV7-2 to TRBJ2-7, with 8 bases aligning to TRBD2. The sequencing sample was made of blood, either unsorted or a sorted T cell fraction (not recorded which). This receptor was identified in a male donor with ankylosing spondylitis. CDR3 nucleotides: TGTGCCAGCAGCTCGGGGACTAGATCCTACGAGCAGTACTTC. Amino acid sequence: CASSSGTRSYEQYF.